One sample yielded the 18 T cell receptor beta chains listed below, sequenced in a study of a mutant IDH1 vaccine in newly diagnosed glioma (dated by TCRdb to 2020 to 2023). The time point label here, explained by the study, means: week 47, end of study. A 20-mer mutant IDH1 peptide at 300 micrograms in Montanide made up each vaccine dose, which was injected subcutaneously together with topical imiquimod. These TCRs' antigens remain unknown. Library prep was done by the immunoSEQ multiplex PCR assay. As stored in TCRdb, this immuneACCESS dataset retains in-frame rearrangements with V and J assigned. A fraction of the clones does not appear; measured against another copy, unresolved V genes explain less than half of the discrepancy, and the remainder lacks a known reason. The sample table holds about 56,000 clones, of which around three quarters were seen once. The ten largest clones take up roughly 5.4% of the sample.

Sequencing used PBMCs, obtained from a glioma patient whose treatment included an IDH1 peptide vaccine. These receptors were collected from a man in his forties or fifties with glioma.

The chain recombines TRBV6-1 with TRBJ1-5, with D unclear. V lost 7 bases to trimming and J lost 2 bases, with 6 bases between them. Per germline, CDR1 MNHNS and CDR2 SASEGT. The CDR3 extends over 12 amino acids. CDR3 amino acids: CASKDRNQPQHF. The CDR3 bases are TGTGCCAGCAAGGACCGCAATCAGCCCCAGCATTTT.

The count of this clone is one. The chain combines TRBV9 with TRBJ2-1; D remains unclear. Germline CDR1 reads SGDLS; CDR2 reads YYNGEE. V dropped 3 bases and J dropped 4 bases, with 17 bases sitting between them. The CDR3 loop spans 16 amino acids. The CDR3 protein is CASSAVPLAGYNEQFF. CDR3 DNA sequence: TGTGCCAGCAGCGCCGTCCCCCTGGCAGGATACAATGAGCAGTTCTTC.

In this sample, this clone turned up a few times. This chain joins TRBV10-1 and TRBJ1-3, with D possibly being TRBD1 (5 bases). The CDR3 is 13 residues long. The germline CDR1 and CDR2 sequences are WNHNN and SYGVQD (reference sequence). V was trimmed by 6 bases and J by 2 bases, leaving 8 bases between them. The CDR3 sequence is CASSGTPGNTIYF. CDR3 DNA: TGCGCCAGCAGCGGGACGCCTGGAAACACCATATATTTT.

The table lists this clone with a count of one. The V call is TRBV6-5, the J call TRBJ2-5, with no clear D. The CDR3 covers 13 residues. V was cut by 5 bases and J by 5 bases, with 12 bases left in between. Germline CDR1 and CDR2: MNHEY and SVGAGI. The chain's CDR3 is CASSGQARETQYF. CDR3 DNA sequence: TGTGCCAGCAGTGGTCAGGCGCGGGAGACCCAGTACTTC.

The genes are TRBV5-5 and TRBJ1-5; 7 bases line up with TRBD1. The CDR3 is 16 residues long. Germline assignment: CDR1 SGHKS and CDR2 YYEKEE (reference sequence). The V and J ends lost 3 bases and 1 base, in that order; junction bases with no gene match: 7. The CDR3 DNA sequence: TGTGCCAGCAGCTCACAGGGACAGATAAGCAATCAGCCCCAGCATTTT. Protein sequence: CASSSQGQISNQPQHF.

V and J are TRBV19 and TRBJ1-1; TRBD1 matches 9 bases. Germline-derived CDR1 and CDR2 are LNHDA and SQIVND (reference sequence). Trimming at V came to 7 bases and at J to 6 bases, leaving 15 bases not matched to a gene. The CDR3 is 16 residues long. The CDR3 DNA follows: TGTGCCAGTACCTCCGGGACAGGGATAATTTACGCTGAAGCTTTCTTT. This codes for CASTSGTGIIYAEAFF.

The V call is TRBV2, the J call TRBJ2-7, with a possible D match to TRBD1 (6 bases). V was trimmed by 3 bases and J by 3 bases, leaving 9 bases between them. CDR1 and CDR2 from the germline V gene are SNHLY and FYNNEI. This CDR3 comprises 13 residues. CDR3 nucleotides: TGTGCCAGCAGTGAGCGGACAGACTACGAGCAGTACTTC. Encoded protein: CASSERTDYEQYF.

This clone was observed a handful of times. CDR3 nucleotide sequence: TGTGCCATCAGTGAGAGAGGGAGCGGCTACACCTTC. It specifies CAISERGSGYTF. The V and J genes are TRBV10-3 and TRBJ1-2, with D hard to call. V lost 2 bases to trimming and J lost 8 bases, with 9 bases between them. This CDR3 region has 12 residues. Germline-derived CDR1 and CDR2 are ENHRY and SYGVKD.

The chain is built from TRBV7-9 and TRBJ2-2; no clear D gene. V lost 5 bases and J 8 bases, leaving 9 bases between the germline ends. The CDR3 consists of 12 residues. In germline, CDR1 is SEHNR, CDR2 FQNEAQ (reference sequence). Here the CDR3 reads CASSLLPGELFF. The DNA of the CDR3 is TGTGCCAGCAGCCTGCTGCCGGGGGAGCTGTTTTTT.

The chain carries TRBV29-1 and TRBJ1-1; D remains unclear. Trimming left V 4 bases short and J 0 bases short, with 6 bases between. CDR1 and CDR2 (germline): SQVTM, ANQGSEA. This CDR3 comprises 12 residues. The CDR3 loop reads CSVVHVNTEAFF. CDR3 coding DNA: TGCAGCGTTGTACACGTGAACACTGAAGCTTTCTTT.

This clone was counted a few times. The chain is built from TRBV13 and TRBJ1-1; D unresolved. CDR3 length equals 12 residues. Germline loops: CDR1 PRHDT, CDR2 FYEKMQ (reference sequence). The germline V and J ends were trimmed by 2 bases and 10 bases, with 11 bases remaining between them. The CDR3 nucleotides are TGTGCCAGCAGCTTATCGTTCAGAGGAGCTTTCTTT. Protein sequence: CASSLSFRGAFF. Complete variable domain (other parts from reference TRBV13 and TRBJ1-1): AAGVIQSPRHLIKEKRETATLKCYPIPRHDTVYWYQQGPGQDPQFLISFYEKMQSDKGSIPDRFSAQQFSDYHSELNMSSLELGDSALYFCASSLSFRGAFFGQGTRLTVV.

The chain combines TRBV5-6 with TRBJ2-5, with 7 nucleotides matching TRBD1. The CDR3 has 14 residues. Germline V gene data show CDR1 as SGHDT and CDR2 as YYEEEE. Unmatched junction bases numbered 3, after V lost 0 bases and J lost 4 bases. CDR3 DNA: TGTGCCAGCAGCTTGGCCCACAGGGGAGAGACCCAGTACTTC. As protein: CASSLAHRGETQYF.

The chain uses TRBV2 and TRBJ2-5, with D unresolved. Germline V CDR1 and CDR2: SNHLY, FYNNEI. The V and J ends lost 3 bases and 2 bases respectively, with 4 bases between them. CDR3 length: 12 residues. CDR3 nucleotides: TGTGCCAGCAGTGATATACAAGAGACCCAGTACTTC. It translates to CASSDIQETQYF.

J is TRBJ2-3 and V is TRBV6-1, with D perhaps being TRBD1 or TRBD2 (5 bases each). The V gene's germline CDR1 is MNHNS and CDR2 SASEGT. V shed 4 bases and J shed 6 bases, with 14 bases lying between them. CDR3 length: 14 amino acids. For the CDR3, the DNA is TGTGCCAGCAGTGCCGGGGCCTACGAGGATACGCAGTATTTT. This encodes CASSAGAYEDTQYF.

This clone appeared a single time. The chain is built from TRBV6-6 and TRBJ1-1, with 8 bases aligning to TRBD1. There are 16 residues in the CDR3. The V segment lost 7 bases and the J segment 0 bases; nucleotides outside the gene matches: 10. Looked up from germline, CDR1 is MNHNY and CDR2 is SVGAGI (reference sequence). The chain's CDR3 is CASTMGPGGLNTEAFF. The CDR3 DNA reads TGTGCCAGCACCATGGGGCCAGGGGGCCTGAACACTGAAGCTTTCTTT.

Only one count was recorded for this clone. The chain recombines TRBV19 with TRBJ1-1; TRBD1 might be the D (5 bases). Germline V gene sequence: CDR1 LNHDA, CDR2 SQIVND (reference sequence). The CDR3 length is 15 residues. V lost 5 bases, J lost 4 bases, and 17 bases lay in between. CDR3 amino acids: CASSPSGGGSTEAFF. The CDR3 region has the DNA TGTGCCAGTAGTCCCAGCGGGGGGGGGAGCACTGAAGCTTTCTTT.

The CDR3 DNA is TGTGCCTGGAGAATATCTATGCTGGAGTACTTC. As protein: CAWRISMLEYF. The rearrangement uses TRBV30 and TRBJ2-7; unclear D gene. The CDR3 length is 11 residues. Trimming removed 3 bases at V and 11 bases at J, with 14 bases between. Germline CDR1 GTSNPN, CDR2 SVGIG (reference sequence).

This clone showed up just once. The rearrangement uses TRBV29-1 and TRBJ1-1; D gene ambiguous. The CDR3 covers 13 residues. Germline values: CDR1 SQVTM, CDR2 ANQGSEA. Trimming removed 3 bases at V and 0 bases at J, with 8 bases between. CDR3 protein: CSVEEGVNTEAFF. CDR3 DNA: TGCAGCGTTGAGGAGGGAGTGAACACTGAAGCTTTCTTT.